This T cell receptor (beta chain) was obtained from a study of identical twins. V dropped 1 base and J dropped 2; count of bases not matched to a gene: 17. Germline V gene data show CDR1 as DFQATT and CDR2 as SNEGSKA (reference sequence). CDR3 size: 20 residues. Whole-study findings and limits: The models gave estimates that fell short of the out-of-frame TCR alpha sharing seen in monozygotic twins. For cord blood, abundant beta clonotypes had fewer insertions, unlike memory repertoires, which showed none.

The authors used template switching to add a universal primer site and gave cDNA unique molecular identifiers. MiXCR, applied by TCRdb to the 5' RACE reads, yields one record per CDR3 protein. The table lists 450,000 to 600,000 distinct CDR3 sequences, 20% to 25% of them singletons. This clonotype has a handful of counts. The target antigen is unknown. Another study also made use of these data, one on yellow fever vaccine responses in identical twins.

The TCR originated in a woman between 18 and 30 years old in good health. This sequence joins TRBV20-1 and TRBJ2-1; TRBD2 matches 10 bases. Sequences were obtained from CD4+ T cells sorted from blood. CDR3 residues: CSARGEDQASGRPTYNEQFF. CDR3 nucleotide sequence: TGCAGTGCTAGAGGAGAGGATCAGGCTAGCGGGAGACCAACCTACAATGAGCAGTTCTTC.